This T cell receptor (beta chain) is from a study of OX40 agonist ivuxolimab in advanced cancers. For the study at large: The mean age was approximately 60 years, ranging from about 23 to 85, with under 90% of participants male. Prior anti-PD-1, anti-PD-L1 or anti-CTLA-4 therapy did not bar entry, and more than 35% had some.

Study results and limitations: Partial responders at 0.1-3.0 mg/kg showed near-lowest clonal expansion.

Germline values: CDR1 KGHSH, CDR2 LQKENI. The CDR3 has 14 residues. V lost 2 bases, J lost 8 bases, and 13 bases lay in between. The method was immunoSEQ multiplex PCR; TCRdb's version includes in-frame clones alone and lacks a portion of them. The data show tens of thousands of clones, with nearly 95% seen just once and more than 15% held by the top ten. About this clone itself: The antigen is unknown.

The gene calls are TRBV18 and TRBJ2-1, with D possibly matching TRBD2 (6 bases). The sample consisted of CD4+ or CD8+ T cells sorted from blood, taken in a trial of the OX40 agonist ivuxolimab. This receptor was obtained from an adult with an advanced solid tumor such as melanoma, head and neck, liver or kidney cancer. Here the CDR3 DNA reads TGTGCCAGCTCACCAGACGCGGGGCGGGATGAGCAGTTCTTC. Translated, it gives CASSPDAGRDEQFF.